The 19 T cell receptor beta chains reported below all come from one sample, sequenced in a study of cytomegalovirus exposure and HLA in healthy donors listed by TCRdb under 2017. The library was produced with the immunoSEQ multiplex PCR assay. The multiplex PCR relied on a mix of 60 forward primers for TCR Vbeta segments and 13 reverse primers for TCR Jbeta segments. Imported from immuneACCESS, the table was reduced by TCRdb to in-frame sequences with V and J called. These copies leave out some clones; in studies compared against another copy, an unresolved V gene accounts for under half, and the cause of the remainder is not known. Counted in this sample were over 55,000 clones; about 89% of them appeared once. Together, the top ten hold about 1.5% of the sample. Sequencing input: PBMCs. These receptors came from a man between 18 and 29 years old in good health and CMV-seronegative.

The chain joins TRBV4-2 to TRBJ1-1; the match to TRBD1 covers 9 bases. After removal of 4 bases from V and 1 base from J, the junction contained 4 bases not matched to a gene. This CDR3 is built from 15 residues. The germline gives CDR1 LGHNA, CDR2 YNFKEQ. CDR3 nucleotide sequence: TGTGCCAGCAGCCCGTGGACAGGGGAGAACACTGAAGCTTTCTTT. Encoded protein: CASSPWTGENTEAFF.

The chain carries TRBV5-5 and TRBJ1-2; 7 nucleotides line up with TRBD1. Germline V gene lookup returns CDR1 SGHKS and CDR2 YYEKEE (reference sequence). The CDR3 spans 13 residues. The junction had 7 bases not matched to a gene; V was cut back by 3 bases and J by 8 bases. The CDR3: CASSSTGSIGYTF. The DNA of the CDR3 is TGTGCCAGCAGCTCGACAGGGTCGATCGGCTACACCTTC.

This chain joins TRBV19 and TRBJ2-7; 8 positions agree with TRBD1. J gave up 3 bases and V 8 bases, and 6 bases lay outside the gene matches. This CDR3 region has 13 residues. Per germline, CDR1 LNHDA and CDR2 SQIVND (reference sequence). CDR3 loop: CASHPGTGYEQYF. CDR3 nucleotide sequence: TGTGCCAGTCATCCCGGGACAGGCTACGAGCAGTACTTC.

The CDR3 loop is CASREVTEISNQPQHF. The CDR3 nucleotides are TGCGCCAGCAGAGAAGTCACAGAGATTAGCAATCAGCCCCAGCATTTT. The chain employs TRBV10-1 and TRBJ1-5, with D unresolved. V lost 6 bases to trimming and J lost 0 bases, with 15 bases between them. The CDR3 is 16 residues long. Germline loops: CDR1 WNHNN, CDR2 SYGVQD (reference sequence).

This chain joins TRBV6-6 and TRBJ1-5, with 7 bases that match TRBD1. The CDR3 has 14 amino acids. Germline values: CDR1 MNHNY, CDR2 SVGAGI (reference sequence). The trim removed 5 bases at V and 2 bases at J, leaving 3 bases unmatched. CDR3 residues: CASSLQGGNQPQHF. Written as DNA, the CDR3 is TGTGCCAGCAGTCTTCAGGGGGGCAATCAGCCCCAGCATTTT.

This chain links TRBV5-1 with TRBJ1-1, with 10 bases lining up with TRBD1. V was clipped by 0 bases and J by 4 bases; unmatched bases: 12. Germline V lookup: CDR1 SGHRS, CDR2 YFSETQ. This CDR3 comprises 18 residues. CDR3 nucleotide sequence: TGCGCCAGCAGCTTGGGACCGGGACAGGGGACGCGCGGCACTGAAGCTTTCTTT. Amino acid sequence: CASSLGPGQGTRGTEAFF. The whole variable domain, filled in from reference TRBV5-1 and TRBJ1-1, reads KAGVTQTPRYLIKTRGQQVTLSCSPISGHRSVSWYQQTPGQGLQFLFEYFSETQRNKGNFPGRFSGRQFSNSRSEMNVSTLELGDSALYLCASSLGPGQGTRGTEAFFGQGTRLTVV.

This clone has just a few counts. J is TRBJ1-6 and V is TRBV6-1; D is unclear. Germline assignment: CDR1 MNHNS and CDR2 SASEGT. CDR3 size: 12 residues. The ends were cut back, 1 base at V and 10 bases at J, with 5 bases in the middle. The CDR3 nucleotides are TGTGCCAGCAGTGAAGGTCTGTCACCCCTCCACTTT. This translates into CASSEGLSPLHF.

The chain uses TRBV7-8 and TRBJ1-1, with D possibly being TRBD1 (6 bases). Trimming stripped 8 bases from V and 1 base from J, with 20 bases between. The CDR3 consists of 16 residues. The germline V gene encodes CDR1 SGHVS and CDR2 FQNEAQ. The CDR3 here is CASDRGPGGANTEAFF. CDR3 sequence (DNA): TGTGCCAGCGATAGGGGTCCTGGGGGGGCGAACACTGAAGCTTTCTTT.

The sample holds one count of this clone. The CDR3 here is CASSQKNSLYGYTF. The CDR3 coding sequence is TGCGCCAGCAGCCAAAAGAATAGTCTTTATGGCTACACCTTC. The chain has TRBV4-1 and TRBJ1-2; no reliable D call. This CDR3 comprises 14 residues. Trimming stripped 2 bases from V and 5 bases from J, with 12 bases between. Germline lookup yields CDR1 MGHRA and CDR2 YSYEKL.

The genes are TRBV12-5 and TRBJ1-4; TRBD1 agrees at 7 bases. V lost 0 bases to trimming and J lost 7 bases; unmatched junction nucleotides: 5. Germline lookup yields CDR1 LGHNT and CDR2 FRNRAP. The CDR3 is 15 residues long. Here the CDR3 reads CASGLVQGQTEKLFF. CDR3 coding DNA: TGTGCTAGTGGTTTGGTACAGGGACAGACTGAAAAACTGTTTTTT.

This clone has a single count. V gene TRBV29-1 combines with J gene TRBJ2-7; the D is unclear. Germline values: CDR1 SQVTM, CDR2 ANQGSEA. Trimming shortened V by 5 bases and J by 1 base, and 9 bases separated the two germline ends. The CDR3 length is 12 residues. This CDR3 is CSVSIQSYEQYF. The CDR3 coding sequence is TGCAGCGTTAGTATTCAGTCCTACGAGCAGTACTTC.

The chain combines TRBV18 with TRBJ1-6; D might be TRBD1 (5 bases). Germline V gene sequence: CDR1 KGHSH, CDR2 LQKENI. The CDR3 is made up of 13 amino acids. Trimming took 2 bases from V and 8 from J, leaving 7 bases between them. The CDR3 region is CASSPGGDSPLHF. The DNA of the CDR3 is TGTGCCAGCTCACCAGGGGGGGATTCACCCCTCCACTTT.

The rearrangement joins TRBV2 to TRBJ1-2; D possibly corresponds to TRBD1 (6 bases). V shed 6 bases and J shed 4 bases, with 18 bases lying between them. This CDR3 is built from 15 residues. CDR1 is SNHLY and CDR2 is FYNNEI in the germline V gene. The CDR3 loop is CASSLMTGAFYGYTF. DNA of the CDR3: TGTGCCAGCAGCCTGATGACAGGCGCGTTCTATGGCTACACCTTC.

This clone has just a few counts. V is TRBV19 and J is TRBJ1-5, with a weak D call TRBD1 (6 bases). Germline V lookup: CDR1 LNHDA, CDR2 SQIVND (reference sequence). This CDR3 spans 16 amino acids. Trimming took 3 bases from V and 0 from J, leaving 12 bases between them. The CDR3 DNA sequence: TGTGCCAGTAGTATGAGTGGGGGCATTAGCAATCAGCCCCAGCATTTT. Protein product: CASSMSGGISNQPQHF. Drawing the rest from reference TRBV19 and TRBJ1-5, the complete variable domain is DGGITQSPKYLFRKEGQNVTLSCEQNLNHDAMYWYRQDPGQGLRLIYYSQIVNDFQKGDIAEGYSVSREKKESFPLTVTSAQKNPTAFYLCASSMSGGISNQPQHFGDGTRLSIL.

The CDR3 is CASSQEATSPNEKLFF. The CDR3 DNA reads as TGTGCCAGCAGCCAAGAGGCAACGTCACCTAATGAAAAACTGTTTTTT. The genes are TRBV14 and TRBJ1-4; D unresolved. CDR1 and CDR2 (germline): SGHDN, FVKESK. V gave up 0 bases and J gave up 3 bases, with 11 bases separating them. CDR3 length: 16 residues.

The chain combines TRBV6-5 with TRBJ2-7, with 8 bases aligning to TRBD1. The CDR3 runs to 14 residues. With 7 bases clipped from V and 9 bases from J, the junction kept 14 bases outside the gene matches. Looked up from germline, CDR1 is MNHEY and CDR2 is SVGAGI. The CDR3 nucleotides are TGTGCCAGCATGACCGACAGGGGCCAACGGGGGCAGTACTTC. The encoded protein is CASMTDRGQRGQYF.

V usage is TRBV6-1 and J usage is TRBJ2-2, with D unresolved. Trimming cost V 5 bases and J 0 bases, with 10 bases left between them. Germline loops: CDR1 MNHNS, CDR2 SASEGT. The CDR3 loop spans 15 amino acids. CDR3 coding DNA: TGTGCCAGCAGTTGGTCTGGCACGAACACCGGGGAGCTGTTTTTT. It translates to CASSWSGTNTGELFF.

The rearrangement uses TRBV30 and TRBJ1-2; D unclear. The germline V gene has CDR1 GTSNPN and CDR2 SVGIG (reference sequence). The CDR3 consists of 12 residues. With 3 bases removed from V and 4 bases from J, the gap between germline ends came to 9 bases. CDR3 in DNA: TGTGCCTGGAGCGGAGCGGGCTATGGCTACACCTTC. Translating it yields CAWSGAGYGYTF.

This rearrangement joins TRBV7-2 to TRBJ1-2, with D perhaps matching TRBD1 (6 bases). Between the trimmed V and J ends, which lost 4 bases and 4 bases, there was a span of 10 bases. Germline V gene lookup returns CDR1 SGHTA and CDR2 FQGNSA. The CDR3 has 13 residues. The CDR3 region is CASSSTGPYGYTF. The CDR3 nucleotides are TGTGCCAGCAGCTCGACAGGCCCCTATGGCTACACCTTC. The whole variable domain, remainder taken from reference TRBV7-2 and TRBJ1-2, is GAGVSQSPSNKVTEKGKDVELRCDPISGHTALYWYRQSLGQGLEFLIYFQGNSAPDKSGLPSDRFSAERTGGSVSTLTIQRTQQEDSAVYLCASSSTGPYGYTFGSGTRLTVV.